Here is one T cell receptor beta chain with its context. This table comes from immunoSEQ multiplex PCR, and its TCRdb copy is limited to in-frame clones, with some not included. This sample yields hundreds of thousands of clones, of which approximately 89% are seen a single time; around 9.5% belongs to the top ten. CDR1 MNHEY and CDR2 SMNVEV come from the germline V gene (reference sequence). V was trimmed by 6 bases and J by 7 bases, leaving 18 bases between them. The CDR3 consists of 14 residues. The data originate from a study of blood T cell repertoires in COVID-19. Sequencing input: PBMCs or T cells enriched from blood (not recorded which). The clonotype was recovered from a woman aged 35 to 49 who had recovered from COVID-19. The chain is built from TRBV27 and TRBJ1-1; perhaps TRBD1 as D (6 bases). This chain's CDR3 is CASSTGGGRDEAFF. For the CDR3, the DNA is TGTGCCAGCAGCACCGGCGGGGGCCGAGATGAAGCTTTCTTT.